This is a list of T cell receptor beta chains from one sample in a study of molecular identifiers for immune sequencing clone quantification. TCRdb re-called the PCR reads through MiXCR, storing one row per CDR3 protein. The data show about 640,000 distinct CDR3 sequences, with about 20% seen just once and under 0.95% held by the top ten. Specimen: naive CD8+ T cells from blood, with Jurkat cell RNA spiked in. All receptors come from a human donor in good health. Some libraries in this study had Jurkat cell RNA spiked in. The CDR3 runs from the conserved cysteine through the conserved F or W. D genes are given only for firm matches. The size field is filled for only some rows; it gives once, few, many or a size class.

TGTGCCAGCAGCTTAGATCCAGATACGCAGTATTTT	CASSLDPDTQYF	TRBV13	TRBJ2-3	NA	many
TGCAGTGCTAGGTCGAGGAGGGGCGGAATGAACACTGAAGCTTTCTTT	CSARSRRGGMNTEAFF	TRBV20-1	TRBJ1-1	NA	many
TGCGCCAGCAGCCTCGATCAGGGAACAGCGAGCTACACCTTC	CASSLDQGTASYTF	TRBV5-1	TRBJ1-2	NA	NA
TGTGCCAGCAGCCTACGGGCAGCTAATACGGATACGCAGTATTTT	CASSLRAANTDTQYF	TRBV7-2	TRBJ2-3	NA	many
TGTGCCAGTAGTCCGGACAGGGGTACCTATGGCTACACCTTC	CASSPDRGTYGYTF	TRBV19	TRBJ1-2	TRBD1	few
TGTGCCAGCAGGCCAAGGACTAGCTCCCCAAATGAGCAGTTCTTC	CASRPRTSSPNEQFF	TRBV12-3/TRBV12-4	TRBJ2-1	TRBD2	NA
TGTGCCAGCAGCTTAGCAGGTAGCGTTTACCAAGAGACCCAGTACTTC	CASSLAGSVYQETQYF	TRBV7-9	TRBJ2-5	NA	few
TGTGCCAGCAGCCGAGGGACAGGGCTTGAAGCTTTCTTT	CASSRGTGLEAFF	TRBV7-9	TRBJ1-1	TRBD1	many
TGTGCCAGCAGTTACCCGGTTGCGACAGAGAATAATTCACCCCTCCACTTT	CASSYPVATENNSPLHF	TRBV28	TRBJ1-6	NA	many
TGTGCCAGCAGTTACGAGAATTGGCTGACAGATGAAGCTTTCTTT	CASSYENWLTDEAFF	TRBV6-2/TRBV6-3	TRBJ1-1	NA	NA
TGCAGCCCTAGAGGACTACCGAACTACGAGCAGTACTTC	CSPRGLPNYEQYF	TRBV20-1	TRBJ2-7	NA	many
TGTGCCAGCACGCCAACAGGGCTGGGGGCTGAAGCTTTCTTT	CASTPTGLGAEAFF	TRBV3-1	TRBJ1-1	NA	NA
TGCAGCGTTGAAGCGCAGGGACTAGCGGACTCCTACGAGCAGTACTTC	CSVEAQGLADSYEQYF	TRBV29-1	TRBJ2-7	TRBD2	NA
TGCGCCACTAGGGGCAACACTGAAGCTTTCTTT	CATRGNTEAFF	TRBV23-1	TRBJ1-1	NA	many
TGTGCCAGCAGCCCAAGGTGGCAGCCTGGGACTTATGGCTACACCTTC	CASSPRWQPGTYGYTF	TRBV2	TRBJ1-2	NA	NA
TGTGCCAGCAGTGTCAGCCCCGAACAGGGTGGTTTTGATAGCAATCAGCCCCAGCATTTT	CASSVSPEQGGFDSNQPQHF	TRBV6-1	TRBJ1-5	NA	many
TGCGCCAGCAGCCGAAGACAGGGCAACACTGAAGCTTTCTTT	CASSRRQGNTEAFF	TRBV4-3	TRBJ1-1	TRBD1	many
TGTGCCAGCAGACCTAGCGGGGGGGTCACAGATACGCAGTATTTT	CASRPSGGVTDTQYF	TRBV7-6	TRBJ2-3	TRBD2	many
TGTGCCAGCAGAGGACAGACCTACGAGCAGTACTTC	CASRGQTYEQYF	TRBV27	TRBJ2-7	NA	many
TGTGCCAGCAGCCCTCAGGGGTTACCGTCAGCTTTCTTT	CASSPQGLPSAFF	TRBV5-4	TRBJ1-1	NA	many
TGTGCCAGCGGTTTAGGGCAGCCCAACACTGAAGCTTTCTTT	CASGLGQPNTEAFF	TRBV12-3/TRBV12-4	TRBJ1-1	NA	NA
TGCAGTGCTAGAGATCTTGGGACAGTCGATTCTGAAGCTTTCTTT	CSARDLGTVDSEAFF	TRBV20-1	TRBJ1-1	TRBD1	many
TGTGCCAGCAGTGTATATGATGGCGGAAACACTGAAGCTTTCTTT	CASSVYDGGNTEAFF	TRBV6-1	TRBJ1-1	NA	many
TGTGCCAGCAGCGATTGGACTAGCGGGTCCTACGAGCAGTACTTC	CASSDWTSGSYEQYF	TRBV13	TRBJ2-7	TRBD2	NA
TGTGCCAGTTGCTCGGAGATCTCTGGGGCCAACGTCCTGACTTTC	CASCSEISGANVLTF	TRBV12-3/TRBV12-4	TRBJ2-6	NA	NA
TGTGCCAGCAGCAATCCTGCTAGCGGAACCGAGCAGTACTTC	CASSNPASGTEQYF	TRBV5-6	TRBJ2-7	TRBD2	NA
TGCAGTGCTCCATGGACAGATTACTACGAGCAGTACTTC	CSAPWTDYYEQYF	TRBV20-1	TRBJ2-7	NA	many
TGTGCCAGCAGCTTAGGAGGAGAATGGAACACTGAAGCTTTCTTT	CASSLGGEWNTEAFF	TRBV7-2	TRBJ1-1	NA	many
TGCGCCAGCAGCCAAGACCTGTCGACCTACTACGAGCAGTACTTC	CASSQDLSTYYEQYF	TRBV4-3	TRBJ2-7	NA	few
TGTGCCAGCAGGCCGTCGGGGGACAGGGGCCGCGAGCAGTACTTC	CASRPSGDRGREQYF	TRBV28	TRBJ2-7	TRBD1	many
TGTGCCACCAGCGACCCAACATATGGCTACACCTTC	CATSDPTYGYTF	TRBV24-1	TRBJ1-2	NA	NA
TGTGCCAGTGCGCTCAGGGACGTGAACACTGAAGCTTTCTTT	CASALRDVNTEAFF	TRBV27	TRBJ1-1	NA	many
TGTGCCAGCAGCCTAACACAGGGGACCACTGAAGCTTTCTTT	CASSLTQGTTEAFF	TRBV6-2/TRBV6-3	TRBJ1-1	TRBD1	many
TGTGCCAGCAGCCGTTACACAGATACGCAGTATTTT	CASSRYTDTQYF	TRBV7-9	TRBJ2-3	NA	many
TGCAGCGTTGAAGTCTGGGTAGGGACTAGCGCTACCCTGGAGCAGTACTTC	CSVEVWVGTSATLEQYF	TRBV29-1	TRBJ2-7	TRBD2	many
TGTGCCTGGAGACAGAGTAGCAATCAGCCCCAGCATTTT	CAWRQSSNQPQHF	TRBV30	TRBJ1-5	NA	many
TGCAGTGCTAGAGATGGCGGGGTGTTGGTTACCGGGGAGCTGTTTTTT	CSARDGGVLVTGELFF	TRBV20-1	TRBJ2-2	NA	NA
TGTGCCAGCAGTCAGGGGGACTCACCCCTCCACTTT	CASSQGDSPLHF	TRBV2	TRBJ1-6	TRBD1	many
TGTGCCAGCAGCACGCTGGTCCGGAACACCGGGGAGCTGTTTTTT	CASSTLVRNTGELFF	TRBV7-9	TRBJ2-2	NA	many
TGTGCCACCAGCAGTGATAATCCGGGACAACCTATCACAGATACGCAGTATTTT	CATSSDNPGQPITDTQYF	TRBV15	TRBJ2-3	NA	few
TGCAGTGCTAGACCTCAGGGGGCCGGCCATCAGCCCCAGCATTTT	CSARPQGAGHQPQHF	TRBV20-1	TRBJ1-5	TRBD1	many
TGTGCCAGCAGTTACTACGGACTAGCGAGCAATGAGCAGTTCTTC	CASSYYGLASNEQFF	TRBV6-6	TRBJ2-1	TRBD2	many